Sequencing of this T cell receptor beta chain was carried out in a study of blood T cell repertoires in COVID-19. As processed by the authors: Scientists estimated how many nucleated cells there were by amplifying reference gene primers. Libraries were prepared by immunoSEQ multiplex PCR; TCRdb keeps only in-frame clonotypes and omits some of them. That table supplies the V and J calls and clone size; D and trimming were determined from the DNA. The table records 150,000 to 200,000 clones, approximately 79% of them present only once. This clone appeared many times. Trimming removed 6 bases at V and 4 bases at J, with 9 bases between. This CDR3 region has 13 residues.

The chain links TRBV12-3 or TRBV12-4 to TRBJ1-4; no firm D call. Source material: peripheral blood. This receptor was identified in a man aged 55 to 70 with active or convalescent COVID-19. In DNA, the CDR3 is TGTGCCAGCAGACCCAACAGTAATGAAAAACTGTTTTTT. It specifies CASRPNSNEKLFF.